The source of this TCR beta chain is a study of shared T cell receptors in the human thymus. Sequencing used immunoSEQ multiplex PCR; TCRdb keeps in-frame clones, though not all of them. Of 450,000 to 650,000 clones in the sample, about 80% were seen once. This CDR3 is 15 amino acids long. V was cut by 5 bases and J by 9 bases, with 20 bases left in between. Germline CDR1 reads SGHVS; CDR2 reads FNYEAQ. These data were likewise used in another study, on human thymus T cells. That paper notes: Corrective surgery for congenital heart defects was being performed on the healthy Finnish infants who were the donors. Thymus specimens were resections from corrective heart surgery. Usage of V and J genes appeared biased in thymic and blood repertoires.

This sequence joins TRBV7-6 and TRBJ2-1, with D possibly matching TRBD2 (6 bases). The sequence derives from a boy less than two years old with a congenital heart defect. Specimen: thymocytes. The CDR3 DNA is TGTGCCAGCAGCGACGGGCGGGACGAATGCGGTGAGCAGTTCTTC. Amino acid sequence: CASSDGRDECGEQFF.